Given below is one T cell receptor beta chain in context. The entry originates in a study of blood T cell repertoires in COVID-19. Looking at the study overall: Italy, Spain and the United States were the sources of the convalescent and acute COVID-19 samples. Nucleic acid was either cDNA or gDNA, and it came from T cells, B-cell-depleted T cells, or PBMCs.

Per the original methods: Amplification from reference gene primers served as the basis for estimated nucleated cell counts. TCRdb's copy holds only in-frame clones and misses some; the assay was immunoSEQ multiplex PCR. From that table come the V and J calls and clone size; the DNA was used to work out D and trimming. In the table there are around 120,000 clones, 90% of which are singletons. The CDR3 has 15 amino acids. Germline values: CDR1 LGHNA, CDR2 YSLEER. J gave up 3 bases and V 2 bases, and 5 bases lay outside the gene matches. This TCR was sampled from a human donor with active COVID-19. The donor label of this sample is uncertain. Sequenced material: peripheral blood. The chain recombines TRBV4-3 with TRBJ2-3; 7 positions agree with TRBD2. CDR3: CASSQRRGWTDTQYF. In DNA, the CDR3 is TGCGCCAGCAGCCAAAGGCGGGGGTGGACAGATACGCAGTATTTT.